Each of the 29 T cell receptor beta chains below was sequenced from the same sample in a study of PD-1 and CTLA-4 blockade in melanoma. The protocol was immunoSEQ multiplex PCR, while the TCRdb copy is restricted to in-frame clones and leaves out a portion. The sample holds tens of thousands of clones, roughly nine tenths seen once. The specimen comprised CD8+ T cells from peripheral blood, sampled before anti-PD-1 treatment. All receptors come from a human donor with melanoma.

The chain uses TRBV2 and TRBJ1-1, with D uncertain. The CDR3 runs 12 residues. Trimming removed 6 bases from V and 0 bases from J, with 5 bases in between. The germline gives CDR1 SNHLY, CDR2 FYNNEI. This CDR3 is CASSGLNTEAFF. In DNA, the CDR3 is TGTGCCAGCAGCGGATTGAACACTGAAGCTTTCTTT.

This chain uses TRBV9 with TRBJ2-2, with a tentative D call TRBD1 (5 bases). CDR3 length: 15 residues. V gave up 3 bases and J gave up 6 bases, with 15 bases separating them. In germline, CDR1 is SGDLS, CDR2 YYNGEE. The DNA for the CDR3 is TGTGCCAGCAGCGCAGGGCAGTTAGGGGCCGGGGAGCTGTTTTTT. This translates into CASSAGQLGAGELFF.

This chain joins TRBV27 and TRBJ2-1, with a possible D match to TRBD1 (6 bases). CDR1 MNHEY and CDR2 SMNVEV come from the germline V gene (reference sequence). V gave up 5 bases and J gave up 0 bases, with 14 bases separating them. The CDR3 covers 16 residues. The CDR3 nucleotides read TGTGCCAGCAGTCCCTCAGGGGTCCGCTCCTACAATGAGCAGTTCTTC. Encoded protein: CASSPSGVRSYNEQFF.

V usage is TRBV5-5 and J usage is TRBJ1-5; D gene ambiguous. Per germline, CDR1 SGHKS and CDR2 YYEKEE (reference sequence). The CDR3 is made up of 15 amino acids. V was shortened by 0 bases and J by 2 bases, with 9 bases between the two germline ends. This CDR3 is CASSLDGYGNQPQHF. Written as DNA, the CDR3 is TGTGCCAGCAGCTTGGATGGGTATGGCAATCAGCCCCAGCATTTT.

The chain uses TRBV11-3 and TRBJ1-6, with D possibly TRBD1 on 5 matching bases. In germline, CDR1 is SGHNT, CDR2 YENEEA. Trimming took 4 bases from V and 6 from J, leaving 13 bases between them. The CDR3 has 15 amino acids. The CDR3: CASSSPSGVNSPLHF. The CDR3 DNA reads TGTGCCAGCAGCTCCCCCTCGGGGGTTAATTCACCCCTCCACTTT.

This rearrangement joins TRBV27 to TRBJ2-7, with a possible D match to TRBD2 (6 bases). Germline lookup yields CDR1 MNHEY and CDR2 SMNVEV (reference sequence). This CDR3 contains 14 residues. With 11 bases removed from V and 2 bases from J, the gap between germline ends came to 19 bases. CDR3 in amino acids: CAAWAGGAPYEQYF. DNA for the CDR3: TGTGCCGCATGGGCAGGCGGGGCCCCCTACGAGCAGTACTTC.

Comment on this clone: At one end the junction does not follow the germline gene, possibly because of a read error. This chain connects TRBV4-1 to TRBJ2-3, with D perhaps given as TRBD1 or TRBD2 (6 bases each). The V gene's germline CDR1 is MGHRA and CDR2 YSYEKL. The CDR3 is 13 residues long. The CDR3 protein is CASSQDLGGRGHF. As DNA, the CDR3 is TGCGCCAGCAGCCAAGATCTTGGGGGACGGGGGCATTTT.

The chain couples TRBV4-1 to TRBJ1-3; perhaps TRBD1 as D (5 bases). This CDR3 has 16 residues. Germline assignment: CDR1 MGHRA and CDR2 YSYEKL. V was trimmed by 4 bases and J by 0 bases, leaving 13 bases between them. Here the CDR3 reads CASSLVGPSSGNTIYF. CDR3 DNA sequence: TGCGCCAGCAGCCTTGTGGGGCCCAGCTCTGGAAACACCATATATTTT.

The rearrangement joins TRBV7-9 to TRBJ2-2; TRBD1 matches at 9 bases. The CDR3 has 15 residues. Germline trimming cut 5 bases from V and 3 bases from J; bases unmatched to any gene: 4. Germline V gene lookup returns CDR1 SEHNR and CDR2 FQNEAQ (reference sequence). DNA for the CDR3: TGTGCCAGCAGCCCGGGGACAGGGCACACCGGGGAGCTGTTTTTT. Its translation is CASSPGTGHTGELFF.

This clone has a single count. The chain is built from TRBV2 and TRBJ1-2; D uncertain. The CDR3 loop spans 11 amino acids. CDR1 and CDR2 (germline): SNHLY, FYNNEI. With 6 bases removed from V and 3 bases from J, the gap between germline ends came to 5 bases. CDR3 bases: TGTGCCAGCAGAGAGGACTATGGCTACACCTTC. Amino acids: CASREDYGYTF. Looking up the rest from reference TRBV2 and TRBJ1-2 gives the full variable domain: EPEVTQTPSHQVTQMGQEVILRCVPISNHLYFYWYRQILGQKVEFLVSFYNNEISEKSEIFDDQFSVERPDGSNFTLKIRSTKLEDSAMYFCASREDYGYTFGSGTRLTVV.

The rearrangement links TRBV7-9 to TRBJ2-1; 11 bases align to TRBD1. The CDR3 length is 15 residues. From germline, CDR1 is SEHNR and CDR2 FQNEAQ (reference sequence). V dropped 5 bases and J dropped 8; count of bases not matched to a gene: 8. CDR3 nucleotide sequence: TGTGCCAGCAGCCTCGGACAGGGGGCTTTGGATGAGCAGTTCTTC. Protein: CASSLGQGALDEQFF.

The chain combines TRBV12-3 or TRBV12-4 with TRBJ1-1; D gene uncertain. V shed 5 bases and J shed 6 bases, with 10 bases lying between them. The CDR3 consists of 12 residues. The DNA of the CDR3 is TGTGCCAGCAGTGCCCTGGGGTCTGAAGCTTTCTTT. Its protein product is CASSALGSEAFF.

The chain carries TRBV7-9 and TRBJ2-1; 8 bases are a match to TRBD2. The CDR3 has 14 amino acids. Unmatched junction bases numbered 6, after V lost 3 bases and J lost 8 bases. Germline V gene sequence: CDR1 SEHNR, CDR2 FQNEAQ (reference sequence). CDR3 in amino acids: CASSLGLAGYEQFF. Written as DNA, the CDR3 is TGTGCCAGCAGCTTGGGGCTAGCGGGTTATGAGCAGTTCTTC.

The chain employs TRBV24-1 and TRBJ2-7; 7 bases line up with TRBD1. CDR3 size: 12 residues. V shed 10 bases, J shed 3 bases, and the junction held 5 bases outside the gene matches. CDR1 is KGHDR, CDR2 SFDVKD, per germline. CDR3 nucleotides: TGTGCCACTGGGGACAGTGGCTACGAGCAGTACTTC. Translated: CATGDSGYEQYF.

The chain joins TRBV2 to TRBJ2-2; 7 nucleotides match TRBD2. Germline values: CDR1 SNHLY, CDR2 FYNNEI. The CDR3 sequence is 14 residues long. The ends lost 10 bases at V and 6 bases at J; junction bases unmatched: 11. The CDR3 reads CATSWGGTAGELFF. CDR3 DNA sequence: TGTGCCACCTCCTGGGGGGGGACGGCCGGGGAGCTGTTTTTT.

This sequence joins TRBV14 and TRBJ2-5, with TRBD2 identical over 16 bases. The CDR3 consists of 15 residues. J was trimmed by 5 bases and V by 4 bases; bases with no gene match: 1. Germline V gene lookup returns CDR1 SGHDN and CDR2 FVKESK. CDR3 protein: CASSPGLAGGETQYF. CDR3 nucleotides: TGTGCCAGCAGCCCGGGACTAGCGGGAGGGGAGACCCAGTACTTC.

J is TRBJ1-5 and V is TRBV19; a weak D match, TRBD1 (6 bases). Germline values: CDR1 LNHDA, CDR2 SQIVND (reference sequence). Trimming took 3 bases from V and 4 from J, leaving 10 bases between them. This CDR3 has 14 residues. The CDR3 DNA reads as TGTGCCAGTAGTATGCTACAGGGAAATCAGCCCCAGCATTTT. Translated, it gives CASSMLQGNQPQHF.

A single count supports this clone. V gene TRBV19 combines with J gene TRBJ1-2, with a tentative D call TRBD1 (5 bases). V dropped 9 bases and J dropped 3 bases, with 17 bases sitting between them. Looked up from germline, CDR1 is LNHDA and CDR2 is SQIVND (reference sequence). This CDR3 spans 14 amino acids. Here the CDR3 DNA reads TGTGCCAGCAACCCCGGGGGGTCCGACTATGGCTACACCTTC. Its protein product is CASNPGGSDYGYTF.

The V and J genes are TRBV7-3 and TRBJ2-2; D remains unclear. The ends were cut back, 3 bases at V and 8 bases at J, with 13 bases in the middle. The length of the CDR3 is 14 residues. Germline loops: CDR1 SGHTA, CDR2 FQGTGA. As DNA, the CDR3 is TGTGCCAGCAGCTTTTTAACCCGAGGTGGGGAGCTGTTTTTT. It yields the protein CASSFLTRGGELFF.

This chain links TRBV3-1 (or the pseudogene TRBV3-2) with TRBJ2-2, with no clear D. Germline CDR1 LGHDT, CDR2 YNNKEL (reference sequence). The V and J ends lost 4 bases and 4 bases respectively, with 16 bases between them. CDR3 length: 16 amino acids. The CDR3 nucleotides read TGTGCCAGCAGCCCCACCCAGATAGTTTTCACCGGGGAGCTGTTTTTT. Protein product: CASSPTQIVFTGELFF.

The rearrangement links TRBV6-1 to TRBJ2-7, with TRBD2 identical over 7 bases. The CDR3 has 17 amino acids. V gave up 3 bases and J gave up 3 bases; unmatched junction bases: 14. CDR1 MNHNS and CDR2 SASEGT come from the germline V gene. The CDR3 here is CASSDPNAGGVFYEQYF. CDR3 nucleotide sequence: TGTGCCAGCAGTGACCCGAACGCTGGGGGGGTCTTCTACGAGCAGTACTTC.

The chain uses TRBV3-1 (or the pseudogene TRBV3-2) and TRBJ1-2; 9 positions agree with TRBD1. J gave up 9 bases and V 2 bases, and 10 bases lay outside the gene matches. This CDR3 is built from 15 residues. Per the germline V gene, CDR1 is LGHDT and CDR2 is YNNKEL (reference sequence). CDR3 sequence: CASSQIDRGFDSYTF. The CDR3 DNA reads TGTGCCAGCAGCCAAATTGACAGGGGGTTCGATAGCTACACCTTC.

This chain links TRBV7-9 with TRBJ2-7, with TRBD2 as a possible D gene (5 bases). Germline assignment: CDR1 SEHNR and CDR2 FQNEAQ (reference sequence). The CDR3 sequence is 12 residues long. V shed 5 bases and J shed 5 bases, with 10 bases lying between them. DNA of the CDR3: TGTGCCAGCAGCCCAGGACTGGACGAGCAGTACTTC. Amino acids: CASSPGLDEQYF.

The rearrangement uses TRBV7-9 and TRBJ2-7; D unresolved. CDR3 length: 14 residues. CDR1 is SEHNR and CDR2 is FQNEAQ in the germline V gene (reference sequence). V gave up 5 bases and J gave up 8 bases, with 19 bases separating them. CDR3 DNA: TGTGCCAGCAGCGAAATGTCTGGGCCACTTAAGCAGTACTTC. Translated, it gives CASSEMSGPLKQYF.

This clone came up once. This sequence joins TRBV6-5 and TRBJ1-1; D is undetermined. Trimming stripped 5 bases from V and 11 bases from J, with 15 bases between. This CDR3 is 12 amino acids long. Per the germline V gene, CDR1 is MNHEY and CDR2 is SVGAGI. Here the CDR3 reads CASSNEGKRAFF. The DNA of the CDR3 is TGTGCCAGCAGTAACGAAGGGAAACGGGCTTTCTTT.

J is TRBJ2-3 and V is TRBV11-3; D possibly corresponds to TRBD1 (6 bases). CDR1 SGHNT and CDR2 YENEEA come from the germline V gene. The CDR3 consists of 15 residues. V was shortened by 4 bases and J by 2 bases, with 13 bases between the two germline ends. The CDR3: CASSSRDTDTDTQYF. The CDR3 nucleotides read TGTGCCAGCAGCTCCCGGGACACCGACACAGATACGCAGTATTTT.

CDR3 sequence: CASSSPQVDSGANVLTF. CDR3 DNA sequence: TGTGCCAGCAGTTCCCCACAGGTAGACTCTGGGGCCAACGTCCTGACTTTC. V gene TRBV27 combines with J gene TRBJ2-6, with D possibly TRBD1 on 5 matching bases. V was pared by 4 bases and J by 0 bases, with 13 bases between. CDR1 is MNHEY, CDR2 SMNVEV, per germline (reference sequence). The CDR3 runs to 17 residues.

The chain joins TRBV19 to TRBJ2-7, with no clear D. The germline V gene encodes CDR1 LNHDA and CDR2 SQIVND (reference sequence). The CDR3 length is 13 residues. Trimming stripped 2 bases from V and 0 bases from J, with 5 bases between. CDR3 protein: CASSITSSYEQYF. The DNA of the CDR3 is TGTGCCAGTAGTATAACCAGCTCCTACGAGCAGTACTTC.

The table lists this clone with a count of one. This chain connects TRBV11-2 to TRBJ1-1, with D perhaps TRBD1 (5 bases). Trimming removed 1 base from V and 2 bases from J, with 8 bases in between. The CDR3 contains 14 residues. Germline V gene lookup returns CDR1 SGHAT and CDR2 FQNNGV. The CDR3 is CASSLGGTNTEAFF. The CDR3 nucleotides are TGTGCCAGCAGCTTAGGAGGGACTAACACTGAAGCTTTCTTT.